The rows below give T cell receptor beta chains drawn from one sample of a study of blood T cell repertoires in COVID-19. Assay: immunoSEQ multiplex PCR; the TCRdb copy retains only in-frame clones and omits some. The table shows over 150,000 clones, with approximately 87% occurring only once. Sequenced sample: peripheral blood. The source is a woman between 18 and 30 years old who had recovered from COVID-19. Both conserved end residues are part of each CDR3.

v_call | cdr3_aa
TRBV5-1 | CASSFGGRTGELFF
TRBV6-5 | CASRPDPGRNTEAFF
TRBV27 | CASSLRDRGSSTDTQYF
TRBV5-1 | CASSSGQLNTEAFF
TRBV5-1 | CASSRRQGPDEKLFF
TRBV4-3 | CASSQDRLAGGVGDNEQFF
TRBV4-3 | CASSQDGTSGYNEQFF
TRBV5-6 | CASSRTGGYTF
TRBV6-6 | CASRESTGASYGYTF
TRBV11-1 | CASSIGDWRYTGELFF
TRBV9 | CASSVVWGGGSDTQYF
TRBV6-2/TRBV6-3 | CASSFTGTKNTGELFF
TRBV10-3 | CAISERGNTEAFF
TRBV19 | CASSTLLAGLNNEQFF
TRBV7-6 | CASSQGEGGNIQYF
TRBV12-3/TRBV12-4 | CASSSDRDDQAFF
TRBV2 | CASSEWGRDQPQHF
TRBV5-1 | CASSSGGLADEQYF
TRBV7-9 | CASSSDRRPNNEQFF
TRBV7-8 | CASTPGLGGYNEQFF
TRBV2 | CASSADSSNQPQHF
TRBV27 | CASSLSGRWKNIQYF
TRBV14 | CASSQEYPGLSAETQYF
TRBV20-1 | CSARYRAYTF
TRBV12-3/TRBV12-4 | CASLSRVGGELFF
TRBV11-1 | CASSLYQGATGGELFF
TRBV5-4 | CASSLVAYRAGANVLTF
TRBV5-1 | CASSFIAGGPANEQFF
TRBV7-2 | CASSRTRGNQPQHF
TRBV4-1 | CASSQASGGYTGELFF
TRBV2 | CARGGGPNQPQHF
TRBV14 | CASSPKLTGGTEAFF
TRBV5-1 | CASSLGTGHYEQYF
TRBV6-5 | CASTWTGINTIYF
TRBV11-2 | CASSLTGVFNYGYTF
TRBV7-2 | CASLLPNTEAFF
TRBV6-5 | CASRQGHNQPQHF
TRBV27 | CASSRRQGANYNYNSPLHF
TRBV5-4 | CASSPGGTGSAEAFF
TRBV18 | CASSPGDRSSSYNSPLHF
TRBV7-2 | CASSLPTSGADTQYF
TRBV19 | CASRKGAQDEKLFF
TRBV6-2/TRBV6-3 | CASSYAGASSGYTF
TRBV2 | CASRTGTGGAIGEKLFF
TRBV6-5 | CASSTPGTGQPQHF
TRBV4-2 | CASSQDGTSGRYPQETQYF
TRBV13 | CASSLGGSDEKLFF
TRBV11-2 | CASSWERAGNEQFF
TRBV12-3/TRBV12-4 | CASRSGLGTEAFF
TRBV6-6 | CASRDTITNQPQHF
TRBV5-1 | CASSFTGGDYGYTF
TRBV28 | CATRDRGSLGFEAFF
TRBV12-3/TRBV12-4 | CASSNDRVGTQYF